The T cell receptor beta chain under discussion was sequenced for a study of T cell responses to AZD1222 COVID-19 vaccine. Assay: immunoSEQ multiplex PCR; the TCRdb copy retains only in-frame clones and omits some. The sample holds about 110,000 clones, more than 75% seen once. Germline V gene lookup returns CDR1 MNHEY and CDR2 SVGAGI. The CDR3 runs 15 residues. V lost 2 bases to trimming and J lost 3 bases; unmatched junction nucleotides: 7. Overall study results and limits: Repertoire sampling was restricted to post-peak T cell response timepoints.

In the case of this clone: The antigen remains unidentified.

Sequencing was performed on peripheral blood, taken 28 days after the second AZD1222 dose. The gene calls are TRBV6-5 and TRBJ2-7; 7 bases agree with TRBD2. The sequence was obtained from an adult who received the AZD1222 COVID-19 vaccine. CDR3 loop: CASSYGRELGYEQYF. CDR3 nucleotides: TGTGCCAGCAGTTACGGGCGGGAGTTAGGCTACGAGCAGTACTTC.